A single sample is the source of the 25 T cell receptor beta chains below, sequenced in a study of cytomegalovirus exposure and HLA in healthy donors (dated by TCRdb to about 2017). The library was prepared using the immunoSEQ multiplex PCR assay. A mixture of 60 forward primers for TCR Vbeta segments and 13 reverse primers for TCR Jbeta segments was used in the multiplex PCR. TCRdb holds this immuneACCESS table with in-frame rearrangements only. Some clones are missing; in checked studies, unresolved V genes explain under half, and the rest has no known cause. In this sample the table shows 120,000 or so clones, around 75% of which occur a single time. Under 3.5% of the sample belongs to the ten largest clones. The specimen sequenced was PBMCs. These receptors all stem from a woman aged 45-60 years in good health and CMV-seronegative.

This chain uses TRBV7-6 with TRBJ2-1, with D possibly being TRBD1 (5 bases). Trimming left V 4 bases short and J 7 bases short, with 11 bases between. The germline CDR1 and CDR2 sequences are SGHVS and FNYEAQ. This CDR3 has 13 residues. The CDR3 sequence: CASSSDQGNEQFF. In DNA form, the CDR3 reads TGTGCCAGCAGCTCAGACCAGGGAAATGAGCAGTTCTTC.

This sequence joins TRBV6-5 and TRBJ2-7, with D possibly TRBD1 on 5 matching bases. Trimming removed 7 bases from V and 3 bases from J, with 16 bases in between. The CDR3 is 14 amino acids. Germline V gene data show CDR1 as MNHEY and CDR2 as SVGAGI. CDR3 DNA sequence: TGTGCCAGCATTCCCACCCAGGGCAACTACGAGCAGTACTTC. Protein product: CASIPTQGNYEQYF.

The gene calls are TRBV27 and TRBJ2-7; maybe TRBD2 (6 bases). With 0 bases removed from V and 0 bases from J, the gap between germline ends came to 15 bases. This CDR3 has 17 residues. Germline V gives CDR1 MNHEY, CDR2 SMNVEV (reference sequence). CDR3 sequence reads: CASSLSGGGDFSYEQYF. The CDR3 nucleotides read TGTGCCAGCAGTTTATCGGGCGGCGGGGACTTCTCCTACGAGCAGTACTTC.

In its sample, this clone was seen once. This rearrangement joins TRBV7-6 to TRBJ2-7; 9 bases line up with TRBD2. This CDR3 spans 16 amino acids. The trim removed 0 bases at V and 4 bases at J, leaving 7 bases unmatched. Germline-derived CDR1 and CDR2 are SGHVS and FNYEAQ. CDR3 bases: TGTGCCAGCAGCTTAGCGGGGGGCGGGAGGGCTTACGAGCAGTACTTC. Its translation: CASSLAGGGRAYEQYF.

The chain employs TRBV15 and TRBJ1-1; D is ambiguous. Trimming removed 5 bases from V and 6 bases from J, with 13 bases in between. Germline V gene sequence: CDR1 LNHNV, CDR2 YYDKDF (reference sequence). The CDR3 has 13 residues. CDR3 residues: CATSPRVSAEAFF. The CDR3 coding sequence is TGTGCCACCAGCCCTCGGGTCAGCGCTGAAGCTTTCTTT.

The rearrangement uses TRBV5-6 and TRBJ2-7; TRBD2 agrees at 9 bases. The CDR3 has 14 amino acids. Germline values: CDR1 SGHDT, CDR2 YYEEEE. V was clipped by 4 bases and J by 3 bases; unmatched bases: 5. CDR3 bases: TGTGCCAGCAGCCGAACTAGCGGGTACTACGAGCAGTACTTC. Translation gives CASSRTSGYYEQYF.

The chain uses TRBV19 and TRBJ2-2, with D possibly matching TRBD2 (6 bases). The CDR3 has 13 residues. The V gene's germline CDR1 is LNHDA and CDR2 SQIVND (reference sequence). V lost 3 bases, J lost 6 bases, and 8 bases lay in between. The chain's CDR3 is CASSMEGPGELFF. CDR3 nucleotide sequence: TGTGCCAGTAGTATGGAGGGGCCCGGGGAGCTGTTTTTT.

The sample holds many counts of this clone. CDR3 in DNA: TGTGCCAGTAGTATGACTAGCGGGAGACATGAGCAGTTCTTC. This encodes CASSMTSGRHEQFF. The chain has TRBV19 and TRBJ2-1; 12 bases map to TRBD2. The CDR3 is 14 amino acids. Germline V gene lookup returns CDR1 LNHDA and CDR2 SQIVND (reference sequence). V lost 3 bases to trimming and J lost 8 bases; unmatched junction nucleotides: 2.

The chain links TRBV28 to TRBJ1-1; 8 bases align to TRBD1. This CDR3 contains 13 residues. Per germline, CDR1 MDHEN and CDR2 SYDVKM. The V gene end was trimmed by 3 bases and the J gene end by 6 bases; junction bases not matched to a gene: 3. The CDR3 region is CASSLAGQAEAFF. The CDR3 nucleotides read TGTGCCAGCAGTTTGGCGGGACAGGCTGAAGCTTTCTTT.

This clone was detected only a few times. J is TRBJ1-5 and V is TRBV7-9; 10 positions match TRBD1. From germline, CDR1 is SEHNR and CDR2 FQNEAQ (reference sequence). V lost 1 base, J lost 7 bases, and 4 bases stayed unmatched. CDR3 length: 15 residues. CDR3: CASSLVGTGAQPQHF. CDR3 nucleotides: TGTGCCAGCAGCTTAGTGGGGACAGGGGCCCAGCCCCAGCATTTT.

The DNA for the CDR3 is TGCGCCAGCAGCTTGGCCGGGGGGCAGGGGACTGAAGCTTTCTTT. Translating it yields CASSLAGGQGTEAFF. This chain connects TRBV5-1 to TRBJ1-1; a weak D match, TRBD1 (6 bases). Per germline, CDR1 SGHRS and CDR2 YFSETQ. V shed 0 bases and J shed 5 bases, with 14 bases lying between them. The CDR3 spans 15 residues. Full variable domain (outside the CDR3, taken from reference TRBV5-1 and TRBJ1-1): KAGVTQTPRYLIKTRGQQVTLSCSPISGHRSVSWYQQTPGQGLQFLFEYFSETQRNKGNFPGRFSGRQFSNSRSEMNVSTLELGDSALYLCASSLAGGQGTEAFFGQGTRLTVV.

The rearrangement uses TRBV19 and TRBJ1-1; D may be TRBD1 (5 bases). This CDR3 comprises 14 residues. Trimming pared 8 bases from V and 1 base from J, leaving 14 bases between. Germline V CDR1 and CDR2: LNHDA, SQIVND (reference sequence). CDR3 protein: CASGLTGGNTEAFF. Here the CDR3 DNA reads TGTGCCAGTGGACTTACGGGGGGGAACACTGAAGCTTTCTTT.

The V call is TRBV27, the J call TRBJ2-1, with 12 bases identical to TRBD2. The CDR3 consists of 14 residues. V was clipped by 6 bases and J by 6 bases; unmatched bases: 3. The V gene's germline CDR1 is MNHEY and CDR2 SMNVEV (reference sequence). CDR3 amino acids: CASRTSGSLNEQFF. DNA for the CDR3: TGTGCCAGCAGGACTAGCGGGAGTCTCAATGAGCAGTTCTTC.

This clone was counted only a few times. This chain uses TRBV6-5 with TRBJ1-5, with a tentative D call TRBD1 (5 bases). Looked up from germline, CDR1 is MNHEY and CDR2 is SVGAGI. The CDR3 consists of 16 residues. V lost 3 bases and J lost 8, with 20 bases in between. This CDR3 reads CASSYFRAHPREPQHF. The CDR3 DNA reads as TGTGCCAGCAGTTATTTCAGGGCCCACCCTCGGGAGCCCCAGCATTTT.

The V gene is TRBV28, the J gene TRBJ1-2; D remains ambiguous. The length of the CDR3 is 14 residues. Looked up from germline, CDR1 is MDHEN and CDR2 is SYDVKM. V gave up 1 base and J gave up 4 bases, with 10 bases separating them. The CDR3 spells CASSLFGQAYGYTF. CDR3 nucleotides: TGTGCCAGCAGTTTATTTGGGCAGGCCTATGGCTACACCTTC.

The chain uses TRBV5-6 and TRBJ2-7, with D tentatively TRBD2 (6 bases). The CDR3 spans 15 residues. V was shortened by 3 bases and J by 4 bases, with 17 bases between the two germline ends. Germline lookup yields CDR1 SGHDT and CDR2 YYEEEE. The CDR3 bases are TGTGCCAGCAGCTGGCCTGCGGGACCCACGTACGAGCAGTACTTC. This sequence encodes CASSWPAGPTYEQYF.

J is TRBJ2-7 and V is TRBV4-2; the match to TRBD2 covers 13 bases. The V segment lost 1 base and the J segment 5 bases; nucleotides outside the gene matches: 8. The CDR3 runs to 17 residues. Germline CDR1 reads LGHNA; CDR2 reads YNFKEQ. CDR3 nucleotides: TGTGCCAGCAGCCAAGCCGGGACTAGCGGGACATGGAACGAGCAGTACTTC. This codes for CASSQAGTSGTWNEQYF.

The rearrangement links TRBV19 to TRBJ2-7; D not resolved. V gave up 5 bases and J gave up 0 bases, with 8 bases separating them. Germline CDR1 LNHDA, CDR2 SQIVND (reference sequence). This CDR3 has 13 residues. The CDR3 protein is CASSLPSSYEQYF. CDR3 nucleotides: TGTGCCAGTAGTCTCCCGAGCTCCTACGAGCAGTACTTC.

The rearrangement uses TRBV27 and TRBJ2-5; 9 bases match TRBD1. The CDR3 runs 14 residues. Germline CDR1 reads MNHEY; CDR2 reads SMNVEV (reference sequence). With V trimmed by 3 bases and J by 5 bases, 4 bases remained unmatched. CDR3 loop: CASSLLGTGETQYF. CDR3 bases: TGTGCCAGCAGTTTGTTGGGGACAGGGGAGACCCAGTACTTC.

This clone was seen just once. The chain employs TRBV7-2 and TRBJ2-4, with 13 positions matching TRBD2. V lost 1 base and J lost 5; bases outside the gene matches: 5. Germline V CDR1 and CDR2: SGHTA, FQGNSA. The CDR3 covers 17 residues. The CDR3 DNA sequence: TGTGCCAGCAGCTTAGTTCCGGGACTAGCGGGACAAAACATTCAGTACTTC. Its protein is CASSLVPGLAGQNIQYF. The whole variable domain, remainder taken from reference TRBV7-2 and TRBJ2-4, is GAGVSQSPSNKVTEKGKDVELRCDPISGHTALYWYRQSLGQGLEFLIYFQGNSAPDKSGLPSDRFSAERTGGSVSTLTIQRTQQEDSAVYLCASSLVPGLAGQNIQYFGAGTRLSVL.

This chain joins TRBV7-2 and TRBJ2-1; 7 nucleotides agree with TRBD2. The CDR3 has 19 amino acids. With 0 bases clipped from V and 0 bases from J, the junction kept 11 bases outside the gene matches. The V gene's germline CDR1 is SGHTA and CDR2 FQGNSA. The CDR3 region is CASSLAGTTSSSSYNEQFF. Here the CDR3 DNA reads TGTGCCAGCAGCTTAGCAGGGACTACCTCGTCAAGCTCCTACAATGAGCAGTTCTTC.

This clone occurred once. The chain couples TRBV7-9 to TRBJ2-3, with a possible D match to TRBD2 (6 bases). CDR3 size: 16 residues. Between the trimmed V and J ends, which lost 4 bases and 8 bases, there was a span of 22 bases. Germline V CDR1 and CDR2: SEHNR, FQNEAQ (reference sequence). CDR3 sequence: CASSSVAETRLGTQYF. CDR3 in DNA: TGTGCCAGCAGCTCGGTAGCGGAAACCCGGTTAGGTACGCAGTATTTT.

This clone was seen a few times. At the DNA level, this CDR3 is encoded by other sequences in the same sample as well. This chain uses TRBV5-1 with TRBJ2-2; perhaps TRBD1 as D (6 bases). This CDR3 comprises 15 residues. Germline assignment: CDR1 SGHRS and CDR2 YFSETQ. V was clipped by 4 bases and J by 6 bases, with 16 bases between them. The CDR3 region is CASSPGPGDPGELFF. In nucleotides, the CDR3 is TGCGCCAGCAGCCCGGGGCCAGGGGACCCCGGGGAGCTGTTTTTT.

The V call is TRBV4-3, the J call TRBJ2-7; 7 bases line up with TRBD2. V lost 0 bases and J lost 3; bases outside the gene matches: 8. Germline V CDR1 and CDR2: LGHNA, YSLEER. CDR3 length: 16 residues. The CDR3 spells CASSQDTGEGLYEQYF. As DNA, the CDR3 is TGCGCCAGCAGCCAAGATACGGGGGAGGGCCTCTACGAGCAGTACTTC.

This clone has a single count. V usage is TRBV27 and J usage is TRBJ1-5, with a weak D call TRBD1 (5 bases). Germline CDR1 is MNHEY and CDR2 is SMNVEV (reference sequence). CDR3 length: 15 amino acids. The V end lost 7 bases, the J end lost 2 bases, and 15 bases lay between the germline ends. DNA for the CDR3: TGTGCCAGCAAACCGGGGGGGAGAGGCAATCAGCCCCAGCATTTT. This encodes CASKPGGRGNQPQHF.